This T cell receptor beta chain was sequenced for a study of glioma-infiltrating T cells. Amplification of TCR alpha and beta CDR3 regions from RNA used iRepertoire nested multiplex PCR. Each CDR3 protein gets one entry after TCRdb re-called the multiplex PCR reads with MiXCR. This table holds 100,000 to 150,000 distinct CDR3 sequences, approximately 24% found once. Germline V CDR1 and CDR2: DFQATT, SNEGSKA (reference sequence). Trimming took 3 bases from V and 2 from J; bases not matched to a gene: 7. The CDR3 has 15 amino acids. The sample was glioma tissue, nonneoplastic brain tissue, or PBMCs (not recorded which). The sequence derives from a human donor with low-grade glioma or glioblastoma, undergoing nonglioma brain surgery, or in good health (not recorded which). The chain links TRBV20-1 to TRBJ2-1, with TRBD2 matching over 7 bases. The CDR3 is CSASGGSSTYNEQFF. CDR3 DNA sequence: TGCAGTGCTAGCGGGGGGAGTTCTACCTACAATGAGCAGTTCTTC.